The following is a TCR beta chain sequence with its context. Its antigen is unknown. This entry belongs to a study of vaccination and CD4 T cells after COVID-19. Turning to the study itself: Post-COVID draws followed diagnosis by a median around 95 days (range 35 to 161).

Sequenced with the Oncomine TCR Beta short-read assay was DNA taken from cultured CD4+ T cells. TCRdb reanalysed the PCR reads using MiXCR and keeps one entry per CDR3 protein. The sample consists of some 14,000 distinct CDR3 sequences, around a third of them appearing once. Treatment here: approximately 9-day PBMC culture with coronavirus spike peptide pools or control peptides (ViraFEST assay). This TCR derives from a human donor with COVID-19. Sequencing used cultured CD4+ T cells from blood.

The CDR3 bases are TGTGCCAGCTCACCAGCCCAGACAGGGGGCCGTGGCTACACCTTC. This encodes CASSPAQTGGRGYTF. J is TRBJ1-2 and V is TRBV18; TRBD1 matches 10 bases. V gave up 2 bases and J gave up 7 bases; unmatched junction bases: 7. The CDR3 is 15 amino acids. In germline, CDR1 is KGHSH, CDR2 LQKENI.